The rows below give T cell receptor beta chains drawn from one sample of a study of shared clonotypes between healthy human individuals. Clones were sequenced by immunoSEQ multiplex PCR, and TCRdb holds only the in-frame ones, with some missing. Here the sample spans about 1.5 million clones, approximately 98% being singletons. Material: naive CD4+ T cells sorted from blood. The receptors stem from a man aged 25 to 45 in good health. CDR3s include the opening cysteine and the closing phenylalanine or tryptophan. Fields, in order: V gene, D gene, J gene, clone size, CDR3 DNA, CDR3 protein. A D gene is named only where the DNA matches it firmly. Size is omitted from some rows. Given values are once, few, many or a class for expanded clones.

v_gene: TRBV7-8; d_gene: TRBD1; j_gene: TRBJ2-1; abundance: once; CDR3nt: TGTGCCAGCAGCTTGCGGCAGGGGGTAAGCAATGAGCAGTTCTTC; CDR3aa: CASSLRQGVSNEQFF
v_gene: TRBV9; d_gene: TRBD2; j_gene: TRBJ2-1; abundance: .; CDR3nt: TGTGCCAGCAGCAGGCTAGCGGATTACAATGAGCAGTTCTTC; CDR3aa: CASSRLADYNEQFF
v_gene: TRBV4-1; d_gene: TRBD1; j_gene: TRBJ2-5; abundance: .; CDR3nt: TGCGCCAGCAGCCAAGTAGGGACAGCGTTCCAAGAGACCCAGTACTTC; CDR3aa: CASSQVGTAFQETQYF
v_gene: TRBV10-3; d_gene: .; j_gene: TRBJ1-2; abundance: .; CDR3nt: TGTGCCATCAGCGAGGGATCAAACTATGGCTACACCTTC; CDR3aa: CAISEGSNYGYTF
v_gene: TRBV18; d_gene: TRBD2; j_gene: TRBJ2-7; abundance: .; CDR3nt: TGTGCCAGCTCACCCTCCCTAGCGGGAGGCGGCTACGAGCAGTACTTC; CDR3aa: CASSPSLAGGGYEQYF
v_gene: TRBV25-1; d_gene: .; j_gene: TRBJ2-1; abundance: .; CDR3nt: TGTGCCAGCTCTACCGGGACAACCTACAATGAGCAGTTCTTC; CDR3aa: CASSTGTTYNEQFF
v_gene: TRBV7-2; d_gene: TRBD2; j_gene: TRBJ2-2; abundance: .; CDR3nt: TGTGCCAGCAGCCCCGGGACTAGATTCTCCGGGGAGCTGTTTTTT; CDR3aa: CASSPGTRFSGELFF
v_gene: TRBV18; d_gene: .; j_gene: TRBJ2-2; abundance: .; CDR3nt: TGTGCCAGCTCACCACTCCCAGGGACCACCGGGGAGCTGTTTTTT; CDR3aa: CASSPLPGTTGELFF
v_gene: TRBV6-1; d_gene: .; j_gene: TRBJ2-7; abundance: .; CDR3nt: TGTGCCAGCAGTGAAGCCGGGACAATCCCTAGGGAGCAGTACTTC; CDR3aa: CASSEAGTIPREQYF
v_gene: TRBV28; d_gene: TRBD1; j_gene: TRBJ2-7; abundance: .; CDR3nt: TGTGCCAGCAGCCGCGACAGGGGTTTTTACGAGCAGTACTTC; CDR3aa: CASSRDRGFYEQYF
v_gene: TRBV6-4; d_gene: TRBD1; j_gene: TRBJ1-2; abundance: .; CDR3nt: TGTGCCAGCAGAGGACAGGGCGGCCAGGATGGCTACACCTTC; CDR3aa: CASRGQGGQDGYTF
v_gene: TRBV10-1; d_gene: .; j_gene: TRBJ2-3; abundance: .; CDR3nt: TGCGCCAGCAGTGGCACCAGGGAGGATACGCAGTATTTT; CDR3aa: CASSGTREDTQYF
v_gene: TRBV5-6; d_gene: TRBD1; j_gene: TRBJ2-7; abundance: once; CDR3nt: TGTGCCAGCAGATGGACAGGTGGGGAGCAGTACTTC; CDR3aa: CASRWTGGEQYF
v_gene: TRBV10-1; d_gene: TRBD2; j_gene: TRBJ2-1; abundance: once; CDR3nt: TGCGCCAGCAGTGAGCGGGGGACTAGCTCCTACAATGAGCAGTTCTTC; CDR3aa: CASSERGTSSYNEQFF
v_gene: TRBV11-2; d_gene: .; j_gene: TRBJ1-1; abundance: .; CDR3nt: TGTGCCAGCAGCTTATTAGGGGGTGGTAACACTGAAGCTTTCTTT; CDR3aa: CASSLLGGGNTEAFF
v_gene: TRBV7-9; d_gene: .; j_gene: TRBJ2-5; abundance: .; CDR3nt: TGTGCCAGCAGCTTTCGCAGGCAGGCGAAAATGGGGGAGACCCAGTACTTC; CDR3aa: CASSFRRQAKMGETQYF
v_gene: TRBV5-4; d_gene: .; j_gene: TRBJ2-1; abundance: once; CDR3nt: TGTGCCAGCAGCTTGGTTGGCCAGGTGGGGTACAATGAGCAGTTCTTC; CDR3aa: CASSLVGQVGYNEQFF
v_gene: TRBV27; d_gene: .; j_gene: TRBJ2-7; abundance: .; CDR3nt: TGTGCCAGCAGTTTATCGACCAGGGTCGGCTACGAGCAGTACTTC; CDR3aa: CASSLSTRVGYEQYF
v_gene: TRBV6-1; d_gene: .; j_gene: TRBJ1-2; abundance: .; CDR3nt: TGTGCCAGCAGGATGGGGGTTGGGGAGGGCTATGGCTACACCTTC; CDR3aa: CASRMGVGEGYGYTF
v_gene: TRBV7-2; d_gene: .; j_gene: TRBJ2-5; abundance: .; CDR3nt: TGTGCCAGCAGCCCGGTACCGGGCCAGAAAGAGACCCAGTACTTC; CDR3aa: CASSPVPGQKETQYF
v_gene: TRBV28; d_gene: TRBD2; j_gene: TRBJ2-5; abundance: .; CDR3nt: TGTGCCAGCAGTCTTATAATAGGTGGGAGGGAAAAAGAGACCCAGTACTTC; CDR3aa: CASSLIIGGREKETQYF
v_gene: TRBV10-3; d_gene: .; j_gene: TRBJ2-7; abundance: .; CDR3nt: TGTGCCATCAGCGAAGGACTTTCCTACGAGCAGTACTTC; CDR3aa: CAISEGLSYEQYF
v_gene: TRBV2; d_gene: .; j_gene: TRBJ2-1; abundance: .; CDR3nt: TGTGCCAGCACACGGGGCGGGCGATACAATGAGCAGTTCTTC; CDR3aa: CASTRGGRYNEQFF
v_gene: TRBV9; d_gene: .; j_gene: TRBJ2-3; abundance: .; CDR3nt: TGTGCCAGCAGCGTAGCTTTCGGAGCGGGTCCGGCAGATACGCAGTATTTT; CDR3aa: CASSVAFGAGPADTQYF
v_gene: TRBV18; d_gene: TRBD2; j_gene: TRBJ2-1; abundance: .; CDR3nt: TGTGCCAGCTCACTTTACACCGGACTAGCGGGAGGCAATGAGCAGTTCTTC; CDR3aa: CASSLYTGLAGGNEQFF
v_gene: TRBV27; d_gene: TRBD2; j_gene: TRBJ2-2; abundance: .; CDR3nt: TGTGCCAGCAGCCCTAGCGGTCACACCGGGGAGCTGTTTTTT; CDR3aa: CASSPSGHTGELFF
v_gene: TRBV7-2; d_gene: .; j_gene: TRBJ2-2; abundance: .; CDR3nt: TGTGCCAGCAGCATAACCTACACCGGGGAGCTGTTTTTT; CDR3aa: CASSITYTGELFF
v_gene: TRBV10-3; d_gene: TRBD2; j_gene: TRBJ2-3; abundance: .; CDR3nt: TGTGCCATCGCGACTAGCGGGTGGCAAGATACGCAGTATTTT; CDR3aa: CAIATSGWQDTQYF
v_gene: TRBV5-4; d_gene: TRBD1; j_gene: TRBJ2-6; abundance: .; CDR3nt: TGTGCCAGCAGCGGACAGGGAGGTGGAGGGGCCAACGTCCTGACTTTC; CDR3aa: CASSGQGGGGANVLTF
v_gene: TRBV5-1; d_gene: .; j_gene: TRBJ2-7; abundance: .; CDR3nt: TGCGCCAGCAGCTTCCTAACGGACAGAAGCTACGAGCAGTACTTC; CDR3aa: CASSFLTDRSYEQYF
v_gene: TRBV19; d_gene: .; j_gene: TRBJ1-5; abundance: .; CDR3nt: TGTGCCAGTATTTGGCGGCACTCGGATATTAACAATCAGCCCCAGCATTTT; CDR3aa: CASIWRHSDINNQPQHF
v_gene: TRBV7-8; d_gene: .; j_gene: TRBJ2-6; abundance: .; CDR3nt: TGTGCCAGCAGCTTGGGGGCCTCTGGGGCCAACGTCCTGACTTTC; CDR3aa: CASSLGASGANVLTF
v_gene: TRBV29-1; d_gene: TRBD2; j_gene: TRBJ2-5; abundance: .; CDR3nt: TGCAGCGTTACCCCCGGACTAGCAGCAGGTTTGGAGACCCAGTACTTC; CDR3aa: CSVTPGLAAGLETQYF
v_gene: TRBV11-3; d_gene: TRBD2; j_gene: TRBJ2-7; abundance: .; CDR3nt: TGTGCCAGCGCTCCGGGAGGGGCCCCAACCTACGAGCAGTACTTC; CDR3aa: CASAPGGAPTYEQYF
v_gene: TRBV23-1; d_gene: TRBD1; j_gene: TRBJ2-3; abundance: .; CDR3nt: TGCGCCAGCAGTACTTTATCGGGACAGGGGTTTCAGGATACGCAGTATTTT; CDR3aa: CASSTLSGQGFQDTQYF
v_gene: TRBV7-9; d_gene: .; j_gene: TRBJ2-3; abundance: .; CDR3nt: TGTGCCAGCAGGCAACGGGGGACGGCATCAGATACGCAGTATTTT; CDR3aa: CASRQRGTASDTQYF
v_gene: TRBV7-7; d_gene: .; j_gene: TRBJ2-5; abundance: once; CDR3nt: TGTGCTAGCAGCTACCTAGGGGAGACCCAGTACTTC; CDR3aa: CASSYLGETQYF
v_gene: TRBV4-1; d_gene: .; j_gene: TRBJ2-2; abundance: .; CDR3nt: TGCGCCAGCAGCCAAGCACTCACCGGGGAGCTGTTTTTT; CDR3aa: CASSQALTGELFF
v_gene: TRBV6-5; d_gene: TRBD1; j_gene: TRBJ2-7; abundance: .; CDR3nt: TGTGCCAGCAGTTACTCGAGTCAGGGGGCGCTCTACGAGCAGTACTTC; CDR3aa: CASSYSSQGALYEQYF
v_gene: TRBV10-3; d_gene: TRBD2; j_gene: TRBJ2-1; abundance: .; CDR3nt: TGTGCCATCAGCTCAAAGGGACTAGCGGCCTTGAGCTCCTACAATGAGCAGTTCTTC; CDR3aa: CAISSKGLAALSSYNEQFF
v_gene: TRBV4-2; d_gene: TRBD1; j_gene: TRBJ2-7; abundance: .; CDR3nt: TGTGCCAGCAGCCAAGATTGGGGGAGGACAGGGATGGCCTACGAGCAGTACTTC; CDR3aa: CASSQDWGRTGMAYEQYF
v_gene: TRBV11-2; d_gene: TRBD2; j_gene: TRBJ2-7; abundance: .; CDR3nt: TGTGCCAGCAGCTTAGACGGGACTATCGCCTACGAGCAGTACTTC; CDR3aa: CASSLDGTIAYEQYF
v_gene: TRBV18; d_gene: TRBD1; j_gene: TRBJ2-3; abundance: .; CDR3nt: TGTGCCAGCTCACCGTCACAGGGGAGCACAGATACGCAGTATTTT; CDR3aa: CASSPSQGSTDTQYF
v_gene: TRBV28; d_gene: TRBD1; j_gene: TRBJ1-2; abundance: .; CDR3nt: TGTGCCAGCAGCCCCGGGACAGGGGGCCATGGCTACACCTTC; CDR3aa: CASSPGTGGHGYTF
v_gene: TRBV7-2; d_gene: .; j_gene: TRBJ1-4; abundance: .; CDR3nt: TGTGCCAGCAGCTTAGCGCGAGGGGTTGGTGAAAAACTGTTTTTT; CDR3aa: CASSLARGVGEKLFF
v_gene: TRBV27; d_gene: .; j_gene: TRBJ2-3; abundance: .; CDR3nt: TGTGCCAGCAGTTTTACGACTAGTCGAAGGCAGTATTTT; CDR3aa: CASSFTTSRRQYF
v_gene: TRBV5-1; d_gene: .; j_gene: TRBJ1-1; abundance: .; CDR3nt: TGCGCCAGCCGCGAAGGATCTCGGGCCATGAACACTGAAGCTTTCTTT; CDR3aa: CASREGSRAMNTEAFF
v_gene: TRBV7-8; d_gene: .; j_gene: TRBJ2-7; abundance: once; CDR3nt: TGTGCCAGCAGCCCGAGGCGACAGAGCTCCTACGAGCAGTACTTC; CDR3aa: CASSPRRQSSYEQYF
v_gene: TRBV9; d_gene: TRBD1; j_gene: TRBJ1-4; abundance: .; CDR3nt: TGTGCCAGCAGCGCAGGACAGGGGTTAATTGAAAAACTGTTTTTT; CDR3aa: CASSAGQGLIEKLFF
v_gene: TRBV7-2; d_gene: .; j_gene: TRBJ2-2; abundance: once; CDR3nt: TGTGCCAGCAGCTTATTTAGGCCCGCCACCGGGGAGCTGTTTTTT; CDR3aa: CASSLFRPATGELFF